These 27 T cell receptor beta chains originate from one sample sequenced in a study of CD8 T cells in ankylosing spondylitis (dated by TCRdb to about 2017). Study-level results and caveats: A TCR beta motif of 8 or 9 highly homologous amino acid variants appeared characteristic of blood from ankylosing spondylitis patients.

What these receptors recognize is not known. Library method: 5' RACE. Sequencing used an Illumina HiSeq 2500. Clones were called with MiXCR by TCRdb after fastp trimmed the public reads at Q25, and only in-frame beta chains were retained. Duplicate CDR3 protein sequences are folded into a single record with the most common DNA and genes. This sample gives 200,000 to 250,000 distinct CDR3 sequences in total; more than 5.5% of them show up just once. The ten largest account for 12% to 15% of the sample. The specimen was blood, either unsorted or a sorted T cell fraction (not recorded which). All receptors come from a male donor with ankylosing spondylitis.

The J gene is TRBJ1-1, the V gene TRBV5-6; maybe TRBD1 (5 bases). V was clipped by 3 bases and J by 4 bases, with 13 bases between them. CDR1 is SGHDT and CDR2 is YYEEEE in the germline V gene. The CDR3 is made up of 14 amino acids. The CDR3 loop is CASSSFRGITEAFF. The CDR3 DNA sequence: TGTGCCAGCAGCTCATTCCGGGGGATCACTGAAGCTTTCTTT.

This clonotype has ten or more counts. This rearrangement joins TRBV4-3 to TRBJ2-7; either TRBD1 or TRBD2 may fit D (5 bases each). V was cut by 3 bases and J by 1 base, with 10 bases left in between. Germline V gene lookup returns CDR1 LGHNA and CDR2 YSLEER. The CDR3 consists of 14 residues. The CDR3 here is CASSHGTSSYEQYF. CDR3 nucleotides: TGCGCCAGCAGCCACGGGACGTCGTCCTACGAGCAGTACTTC.

The sample holds many counts of this clonotype. The rearrangement joins TRBV7-9 to TRBJ2-7, with 8 bases fitting TRBD1. The CDR3 has 13 residues. Looked up from germline, CDR1 is SEHNR and CDR2 is FQNEAQ (reference sequence). The V segment lost 0 bases and the J segment 6 bases; nucleotides outside the gene matches: 1. This CDR3 is CASSLADRAEQYF. CDR3 sequence (DNA): TGTGCCAGCAGCTTAGCGGACAGGGCCGAGCAGTACTTC.

This chain connects TRBV6-5 to TRBJ2-7, with D tentatively TRBD2 (5 bases). The V gene lost 2 bases and the J gene lost 6 bases, with 14 bases spanning the gap. Germline CDR1 and CDR2: MNHEY and SVGAGI. The CDR3 sequence is 14 residues long. The CDR3 protein is CASSYRGRIGEQYF. In DNA form, the CDR3 reads TGTGCCAGCAGTTACCGGGGTAGAATTGGCGAGCAGTACTTC.

The rearrangement links TRBV6-5 to TRBJ2-3, with D possibly TRBD1 on 5 matching bases. V shed 2 bases and J shed 6 bases, with 12 bases lying between them. In germline, CDR1 is MNHEY, CDR2 SVGAGI. The CDR3 contains 14 residues. CDR3 in amino acids: CASSYTGRRDTQYF. The CDR3 DNA reads TGTGCCAGCAGTTACACAGGTCGGCGGGATACGCAGTATTTT.

This clonotype was found a few times. The chain employs TRBV5-1 and TRBJ2-1; D is unclear. Trimming took off 0 bases at V and 5 bases at J, with 9 bases between the two ends. Looked up from germline, CDR1 is SGHRS and CDR2 is YFSETQ. CDR3 size: 14 residues. Here the CDR3 reads CASSLEPLNNEQFF. The CDR3 nucleotides are TGCGCCAGCAGCTTGGAGCCCCTAAACAATGAGCAGTTCTTC.

This clonotype was seen repeatedly, ten times or more. The chain has TRBV5-6 and TRBJ2-3, with 12 nucleotides matching TRBD1. The CDR3 covers 16 residues. Germline V gene lookup returns CDR1 SGHDT and CDR2 YYEEEE. V trimming: 2 bases; J trimming: 6 bases; junction bases outside the gene matches: 7. For the CDR3, the DNA is TGTGCCAGCAGCTTCCGGGACAGGGGGCTTCGGGATACGCAGTATTTT. Encoded protein: CASSFRDRGLRDTQYF.

This clonotype was observed many times. One end of the junction does not line up with germline, which may come from a read error. The chain has TRBV7-7 and TRBJ2-2, with 10 bases aligning to TRBD2. The V gene's germline CDR1 is SSHAT and CDR2 FNYEAQ (reference sequence). This CDR3 has 15 residues. In DNA, the CDR3 is TGTGCTAGCAGCCCCGGACTAGCGGCAACCGGGGAGCTGTTTTTT. It encodes CASSPGLAATGELFF.

Only a few counts were recorded for this clonotype. The chain is built from TRBV12-3 or TRBV12-4 and TRBJ2-1, with TRBD1 as a possible D gene (6 bases). V lost 5 bases and J 9 bases, leaving 17 bases between the germline ends. This CDR3 comprises 14 residues. CDR3 sequence: CASSPPRTAIEQFF. CDR3 nucleotides: TGTGCCAGCAGTCCACCACGGACAGCAATTGAGCAGTTCTTC.

The J gene is TRBJ2-6, the V gene TRBV10-3; no reliable D call. In germline, CDR1 is ENHRY, CDR2 SYGVKD. The CDR3 runs 14 residues. V was shortened by 6 bases and J by 0 bases, with 6 bases between the two germline ends. The CDR3 loop reads CAIRSDSGANVLTF. CDR3 nucleotide sequence: TGTGCCATCAGGTCGGACTCTGGGGCCAACGTCCTGACTTTC.

This clonotype was seen many times. This chain joins TRBV28 and TRBJ1-3, with D possibly TRBD1 on 5 matching bases. V was pared by 8 bases and J by 0 bases, with 11 bases between. The germline gives CDR1 MDHEN, CDR2 SYDVKM. This CDR3 region has 14 residues. This CDR3 reads CASATGGSGNTIYF. The CDR3, as DNA: TGTGCCAGCGCTACCGGGGGCTCTGGAAACACCATATATTTT.

There are many counts of this clonotype. The rearrangement uses TRBV20-1 and TRBJ2-7; TRBD1 matches 7 bases. Germline V gene sequence: CDR1 DFQATT, CDR2 SNEGSKA (reference sequence). This CDR3 contains 14 residues. V was pared by 5 bases and J by 1 base, with 8 bases of the junction left unmatched. The CDR3 nucleotides are TGCAGTGCTGCCCCCCGGGACAGATCCTACGAGCAGTACTTC. It codes for CSAAPRDRSYEQYF.

The V call is TRBV7-9, the J call TRBJ1-2; D unclear. Trimming pared 5 bases from V and 4 bases from J, leaving 17 bases between. CDR1 SEHNR and CDR2 FQNEAQ come from the germline V gene (reference sequence). This CDR3 has 15 amino acids. The CDR3 coding sequence is TGTGCCAGCAGCCGAGCGGATGGAGGCACCTATGGCTACACCTTC. Translating it yields CASSRADGGTYGYTF.

This clonotype came up many times. V and J are TRBV12-5 and TRBJ2-3; no clear D gene. V lost 0 bases and J lost 2, with 9 bases in between. Germline CDR1 reads LGHNT; CDR2 reads FRNRAP. This CDR3 comprises 15 residues. CDR3 in amino acids: CASGLVPRTTDTQYF. The CDR3 DNA sequence: TGTGCTAGTGGTTTGGTACCCAGGACCACAGATACGCAGTATTTT.

This clonotype was seen at least ten times. The V call is TRBV29-1, the J call TRBJ2-7; 8 bases align to TRBD2. The CDR3 is 13 residues long. V lost 7 bases and J lost 2; bases outside the gene matches: 7. CDR1 SQVTM and CDR2 ANQGSEA come from the germline V gene. CDR3 nucleotide sequence: TGCAGCGCCCGCGGTAGCGGGACCTACGAGCAGTACTTC. Protein: CSARGSGTYEQYF.

The CDR3 DNA sequence: TGTGCCAGCAGGGGGACAGGGAGACAAGAGACCCAGTACTTC. Its protein product is CASRGTGRQETQYF. V usage is TRBV2 and J usage is TRBJ2-5; 9 bases are a match to TRBD1. Trimming at V came to 6 bases and at J to 2 bases, leaving 4 bases not matched to a gene. Germline V gene sequence: CDR1 SNHLY, CDR2 FYNNEI. CDR3 length: 14 residues.

This clonotype was seen many times. V usage is TRBV7-2 and J usage is TRBJ2-1; D is perhaps TRBD1 or TRBD2 (5 bases each). V lost 5 bases, J lost 4 bases, and 15 bases lay in between. The CDR3 length is 15 residues. Germline CDR1 is SGHTA and CDR2 is FQGNSA. The CDR3 here is CASSPGTWEYNEQFF. Here the CDR3 DNA reads TGTGCCAGCAGCCCAGGGACGTGGGAATACAATGAGCAGTTCTTC.

Ten or more counts support this clonotype. The J gene is TRBJ2-1, the V gene TRBV27, with 10 bases fitting TRBD1. From germline, CDR1 is MNHEY and CDR2 SMNVEV (reference sequence). V was clipped by 4 bases and J by 2 bases; unmatched bases: 2. The CDR3 is 15 amino acids. CDR3 bases: TGTGCCAGCAGTTCCGGGACAGGGGCCTACAATGAGCAGTTCTTC. Its translation is CASSSGTGAYNEQFF.

This clonotype was counted at least ten times. The rearrangement joins TRBV5-1 to TRBJ2-7; TRBD1 is a possible D gene (6 bases). V was shortened by 1 base and J by 7 bases, with 9 bases between the two germline ends. The CDR3 extends over 12 amino acids. Germline CDR1 is SGHRS and CDR2 is YFSETQ. CDR3 region: CASSLKGEEQYF. Here the CDR3 DNA reads TGCGCCAGCAGCTTGAAGGGGGAAGAGCAGTACTTC.

This clonotype has a count of ten or more. The rearrangement uses TRBV12-3 or TRBV12-4 and TRBJ2-2; the D gene could be TRBD1 or TRBD2 (6 bases each). Trimming removed 4 bases from V and 4 bases from J, with 13 bases in between. CDR3 length equals 15 residues. The CDR3 region is CASSSKGDFTGELFF. CDR3 bases: TGTGCCAGCAGTTCCAAGGGGGACTTCACCGGGGAGCTGTTTTTT.

The chain recombines TRBV7-6 with TRBJ1-2; TRBD1 matches 9 bases. There are 17 residues in the CDR3. Trimming removed 1 base from V and 5 bases from J; junction bases left unmatched: 11. Germline V CDR1 and CDR2: SGHVS, FNYEAQ. CDR3 residues: CASSLGPGTGNRYGYTF. In DNA, the CDR3 is TGTGCCAGCAGCTTAGGGCCCGGGACAGGGAATCGGTATGGCTACACCTTC. The full variable domain, rest sourced from reference TRBV7-6 and TRBJ1-2, is GAGVSQSPRYKVTKRGQDVALRCDPISGHVSLYWYRQALGQGPEFLTYFNYEAQQDKSGLPNDRFSAERPEGSISTLTIQRTEQRDSAMYRCASSLGPGTGNRYGYTFGSGTRLTVV.

The sample holds many counts of this clonotype. This chain connects TRBV29-1 to TRBJ2-1; 10 bases are a match to TRBD2. This CDR3 has 14 amino acids. Germline loops: CDR1 SQVTM, CDR2 ANQGSEA. Losses at the gene ends were 4 bases for V and 8 bases for J; bases not matched to a gene: 8. The CDR3 DNA is TGCAGCGTTGGGGCTAGCGGGAGAAAGGATGAGCAGTTCTTC. Its translation is CSVGASGRKDEQFF.

This chain joins TRBV7-2 and TRBJ2-1; 11 nucleotides match TRBD2. The J segment lost 7 bases and the V segment lost 5 bases, leaving 13 bases of the junction unmatched. The CDR3 spans 17 residues. Germline CDR1 SGHTA, CDR2 FQGNSA. The CDR3 DNA follows: TGTGCCAGCAGCCTACGGACACTAGCGGGAGCGAGAAATGAGCAGTTCTTC. Its protein product is CASSLRTLAGARNEQFF.

There are many counts of this clonotype. The gene calls are TRBV4-2 and TRBJ1-5; TRBD1 matches at 7 bases. Germline-derived CDR1 and CDR2 are LGHNA and YNFKEQ. The CDR3 sequence is 14 residues long. Trimming cost V 5 bases and J 7 bases; bases outside gene matches: 8. CDR3 bases: TGTGCCAGCAGCTTCGAGGGGGCTGGACAGCCCCAGCATTTT. Amino acid sequence: CASSFEGAGQPQHF.

This clonotype was found many times. V gene TRBV6-5 combines with J gene TRBJ1-3; perhaps TRBD1 as D (6 bases). Trimming left V 1 base short and J 2 bases short, with 18 bases between. Germline loops: CDR1 MNHEY, CDR2 SVGAGI. The CDR3 runs 18 residues. The CDR3 loop reads CASSYYKRPGHPGNTIYF. CDR3 DNA sequence: TGTGCCAGCAGTTACTATAAACGCCCGGGACACCCTGGAAACACCATATATTTT.

Ten or more counts support this clonotype. This chain links TRBV2 with TRBJ2-7, with a weak D call TRBD2 (5 bases). V lost 4 bases and J 3 bases, leaving 10 bases between the germline ends. This CDR3 is built from 13 residues. Germline V gene sequence: CDR1 SNHLY, CDR2 FYNNEI. DNA of the CDR3: TGTGCCAGCAGTGCGGTAGAGGGCTACGAGCAGTACTTC. Translation gives CASSAVEGYEQYF.

This clonotype was observed many times. The chain recombines TRBV6-5 with TRBJ1-1; TRBD1 might be the D (6 bases). V gave up 2 bases and J gave up 1 base, with 11 bases separating them. The CDR3 sequence is 15 residues long. Per germline, CDR1 MNHEY and CDR2 SVGAGI. For the CDR3, the DNA is TGTGCCAGCAGTTACCCGCAGGGGCCGAACACTGAAGCTTTCTTT. This translates into CASSYPQGPNTEAFF.